The 5 T cell receptor beta chains in this list originate from one sample, sequenced in a study of molecular identifiers for immune sequencing clone quantification. TCRdb independently ran MiXCR on the PCR reads; one entry per CDR3 protein. Of 300,000 to 400,000 distinct CDR3 sequences in the sample, roughly 24% were seen once. The source material was naive CD8+ T cells from blood, with Jurkat cell RNA spiked in. The subset denotes: FACS-sorted CD8+CD4-CCR7+CD45RA+ naive T cells. Receptors were obtained from a human donor in good health. Some libraries in this study had Jurkat cell RNA spiked in.

This clonotype was counted a few times. The rearrangement joins TRBV15 to TRBJ2-1; 7 bases map to TRBD1. The CDR3 is 19 residues long. Losses at the gene ends were 0 bases for V and 2 bases for J; bases not matched to a gene: 13. Germline lookup yields CDR1 LNHNV and CDR2 YYDKDF (reference sequence). The CDR3: CATSRDDRVHNGPYNEQFF. CDR3 DNA sequence: TGTGCCACCAGCAGAGATGACAGGGTCCATAATGGCCCCTACAATGAGCAGTTCTTC.

With respect to this clonotype: At one end the junction does not follow the germline gene, possibly because of a read error. V and J are TRBV11-1 and TRBJ2-7; 8 bases are a match to TRBD2. There are 12 residues in the CDR3. CDR1 and CDR2 from the germline V gene are SGHAT and FQDESV (reference sequence). In nucleotides, the CDR3 is TGTGCCAACAGCTTAGCGGGGAGCGAGCAGTACTTC. Amino acids: CANSLAGSEQYF.

This clonotype was observed many times. This rearrangement joins TRBV7-9 to TRBJ2-4; D perhaps matches TRBD1 (5 bases). The CDR3 length is 16 residues. Trimming left V 5 bases short and J 8 bases short, with 22 bases between. Germline V gene data show CDR1 as SEHNR and CDR2 as FQNEAQ (reference sequence). This chain's CDR3 is CASSPIGQGLSDIQYF. In nucleotides, the CDR3 is TGTGCCAGCAGCCCGATCGGACAAGGCCTTAGTGACATTCAGTACTTC. Complete variable domain (other parts from reference TRBV7-9 and TRBJ2-4): DTGVSQNPRHKITKRGQNVTFRCDPISEHNRLYWYRQTLGQGPEFLTYFQNEAQLEKSRLLSDRFSAERPKGSFSTLEIQRTEQGDSAMYLCASSPIGQGLSDIQYFGAGTRLSVL.

This clonotype was seen at least ten times. This chain joins TRBV4-1 and TRBJ1-3, with D hard to call. The CDR3 sequence is 15 residues long. Germline CDR1 is MGHRA and CDR2 is YSYEKL. The ends were cut back, 0 bases at V and 8 bases at J, with 14 bases in the middle. The CDR3 bases are TGCGCCAGCAGCCAAGATGAAGTAGGGAGGGACACCATATATTTT. As protein: CASSQDEVGRDTIYF.

The rearrangement joins TRBV4-1 to TRBJ1-1, with a possible D match to TRBD1 (5 bases). Trimming stripped 5 bases from V and 6 bases from J, with 13 bases between. Germline assignment: CDR1 MGHRA and CDR2 YSYEKL. The CDR3 totals 13 residues. The CDR3 coding sequence is TGCGCCAGCAGCTTTCAGGGATTCGCTGAAGCTTTCTTT. Its protein is CASSFQGFAEAFF.